These T cell receptor beta chains were read from a single sample in a study of cytomegalovirus exposure and HLA in healthy donors. Here immunoSEQ multiplex PCR was the method, and the copy in TCRdb shows in-frame clones only, minus some. Here the sample spans 100,000 to 120,000 clones, 65% to 85% being singletons. Sequencing input: PBMCs. The origin of the receptors is a man under 40 in good health and CMV-seropositive. The CDR3 runs from the conserved cysteine through the conserved F or W. Each record gives: J gene, V gene, clone size, D gene, CDR3 DNA, CDR3 protein. The D gene is left open where the match is weak. Only some rows state a clone size, as once, few, many or a class for expanded clones.

>TRBJ2-1|TRBV4-2|-|TRBD2
TGTGCCAGCAGCCGAAAACTAGCGGGGGACAATGAGCAGTTCTTC
CASSRKLAGDNEQFF
>TRBJ1-1|TRBV30|-|TRBD1
TGTGCCTGGGTTGGGACAGAGAACACTGAAGCTTTCTTT
CAWVGTENTEAFF
>TRBJ1-1|TRBV27|-|-
TGTGCCAGCAGTCCTAGGGGGAGGGTTACTGAAGCTTTCTTT
CASSPRGRVTEAFF
>TRBJ1-2|TRBV10-3|-|-
TGTGCCATTCAGGGTACCTATGGCTACACCTTC
CAIQGTYGYTF
>TRBJ2-1|TRBV9|-|-
TGTGCCAGCAGCGTAGGGAGGTACAATGAGCAGTTCTTC
CASSVGRYNEQFF
>TRBJ1-4|TRBV19|few|TRBD1
TGTGCCAGTAGTACCCGACAGGGGGTTGAAAAACTGTTTTTT
CASSTRQGVEKLFF
>TRBJ1-2|TRBV7-9|few|-
TGTGCCAGCAGTACTACAGGATTTAGCGGCTACACCTTC
CASSTTGFSGYTF
>TRBJ1-1|TRBV7-2|-|-
TGTGCCAGCAGCTTTGAGTACCCGATGAACACTGAAGCTTTCTTT
CASSFEYPMNTEAFF
>TRBJ2-5|TRBV4-2|once|-
TGTGCCAGCAGCTCCCAGCGAGAGGATCTGAAGTCGGAGACCCAGTACTTC
CASSSQREDLKSETQYF
>TRBJ2-5|TRBV14|-|-
TGTGCCAGCAGCCAAACGAGTATCGGGGAGACCCAGTACTTC
CASSQTSIGETQYF
>TRBJ2-1|TRBV7-9|-|TRBD2
TGTGCCAGCAGCTTAGAAGAGGATCGGGGGGATGAGCAGTTCTTC
CASSLEEDRGDEQFF
>TRBJ1-5|TRBV19|once|-
TGTGCCAGTAGTACCTGGACAGAAGGGAGCAATCAGCCCCAGCATTTT
CASSTWTEGSNQPQHF
>TRBJ2-1|TRBV27|-|-
TGTGCCAGCAGTGGGCTCGGGGGGCCCTACAATGAGCAGTTCTTC
CASSGLGGPYNEQFF
>TRBJ2-3|TRBV21-1|once|-
TGTGCCAGCAGCAAACGTATACAGGTGACGCAGTATTTT
CASSKRIQVTQYF
>TRBJ2-7|TRBV11-2|-|-
TGTGCCAGCAGCTTTGGGCAGATCTACGAGCAGTACTTC
CASSFGQIYEQYF
>TRBJ2-1|TRBV5-5|-|-
TGTGCCAGCACTTCCAGGGATCGTACCTACAATGAGCAGTTCTTC
CASTSRDRTYNEQFF
>TRBJ2-5|TRBV10-1|-|-
TGCGCCAGCAGTGAGTGGGCAGAGGGGACCCAGTACTTC
CASSEWAEGTQYF
>TRBJ1-6|TRBV6-1|few|-
TGTGCCAGCAGTGAACGGGAGAGTAATTCACCCCTCCACTTT
CASSERESNSPLHF